Below, 25 T cell receptor beta chains from the same sample are listed, as sequenced in a study of T cells in localized non-small cell lung cancer (dated by TCRdb to 2020 to 2022). The library was obtained by the immunoSEQ multiplex PCR assay. The table was pulled from immuneACCESS by TCRdb, which kept in-frame rearrangements only. Such tables lose some clones; where checked, under half of the loss comes from unresolved V genes, and the rest has no known cause. The sample contains roughly 40,000 clones, 81% of them found a single time. The ten top clones hold around 7.8% of the sample. Here the sequenced sample was peripheral blood mononuclear cells, taken before any cancer treatment. The receptor set was obtained from a male donor aged 60 or over with stage II lung adenocarcinoma.

This clone has only one observation. The genes are TRBV4-3 and TRBJ1-1; 8 bases agree with TRBD1. The CDR3 length is 16 residues. With V trimmed by 0 bases and J by 4 bases, 7 bases remained unmatched. CDR1 LGHNA and CDR2 YSLEER come from the germline V gene. The CDR3 here is CASSQDPGQAPTEAFF. CDR3 coding DNA: TGCGCCAGCAGCCAAGATCCGGGACAGGCGCCCACTGAAGCTTTCTTT.

The V call is TRBV2, the J call TRBJ1-5, with D unresolved. The V and J ends lost 8 bases and 6 bases respectively, with 20 bases between them. Germline assignment: CDR1 SNHLY and CDR2 FYNNEI. This CDR3 spans 15 amino acids. The CDR3 sequence: CASASPTEPVQPQHF. CDR3 nucleotide sequence: TGTGCCAGCGCTTCCCCAACGGAGCCTGTTCAGCCCCAGCATTTT. The variable domain in full, with the rest retrieved from reference TRBV2 and TRBJ1-5, is EPEVTQTPSHQVTQMGQEVILRCVPISNHLYFYWYRQILGQKVEFLVSFYNNEISEKSEIFDDQFSVERPDGSNFTLKIRSTKLEDSAMYFCASASPTEPVQPQHFGDGTRLSIL.

V usage is TRBV7-6 and J usage is TRBJ1-1, with D hard to call. Per germline, CDR1 SGHVS and CDR2 FNYEAQ. The CDR3 runs 15 residues. V was shortened by 5 bases and J by 0 bases, with 13 bases between the two germline ends. The CDR3 DNA is TGTGCCAGCAGCACCTCGACAAGAGTGAACACTGAAGCTTTCTTT. Protein sequence: CASSTSTRVNTEAFF.

The chain couples TRBV5-1 to TRBJ2-7; D not resolved. The CDR3 runs to 15 residues. From germline, CDR1 is SGHRS and CDR2 YFSETQ. The ends were cut back, 0 bases at V and 0 bases at J, with 10 bases in the middle. The CDR3: CASSLGAPNSYEQYF. In nucleotides, the CDR3 is TGCGCCAGCAGCTTGGGGGCTCCGAACTCCTACGAGCAGTACTTC. The full variable domain, its missing parts supplied by reference TRBV5-1 and TRBJ2-7, is KAGVTQTPRYLIKTRGQQVTLSCSPISGHRSVSWYQQTPGQGLQFLFEYFSETQRNKGNFPGRFSGRQFSNSRSEMNVSTLELGDSALYLCASSLGAPNSYEQYFGPGTRLTVT.

This rearrangement joins TRBV19 to TRBJ2-2, with D possibly TRBD1 on 5 matching bases. The germline V gene has CDR1 LNHDA and CDR2 SQIVND (reference sequence). The CDR3 loop spans 12 amino acids. The V end was cut by 11 bases, the J end by 6 bases, with 13 bases between. CDR3 loop: CAASKGSGELFF. DNA of the CDR3: TGTGCCGCGAGTAAGGGGTCCGGGGAGCTGTTTTTT. Full variable domain (rest looked up from reference TRBV19 and TRBJ2-2): DGGITQSPKYLFRKEGQNVTLSCEQNLNHDAMYWYRQDPGQGLRLIYYSQIVNDFQKGDIAEGYSVSREKKESFPLTVTSAQKNPTAFYLCAASKGSGELFFGEGSRLTVL.

The rearrangement joins TRBV4-2 to TRBJ2-5, with D maybe TRBD2 (5 bases). The germline V gene encodes CDR1 LGHNA and CDR2 YNFKEQ. The CDR3 has 13 amino acids. Trimming left V 0 bases short and J 5 bases short, with 7 bases between. CDR3 sequence: CASSQESGETQYF. The CDR3 nucleotides are TGTGCCAGCAGCCAAGAATCGGGGGAGACCCAGTACTTC.

In this sample, this clone turned up once. The chain links TRBV6-5 to TRBJ1-1, with TRBD1 as a possible D gene (5 bases). V was pared by 4 bases and J by 7 bases, with 13 bases between. This CDR3 region has 13 residues. From germline, CDR1 is MNHEY and CDR2 SVGAGI. The CDR3 region is CASSFVPGGEAFF. The CDR3 DNA reads TGTGCCAGCAGTTTCGTACCGGGGGGTGAAGCTTTCTTT.

The chain employs TRBV19 and TRBJ2-5; 8 positions agree with TRBD1. CDR1 and CDR2 (germline): LNHDA, SQIVND (reference sequence). J was trimmed by 5 bases and V by 9 bases; bases with no gene match: 20. CDR3 size: 17 residues. CDR3 DNA sequence: TGTGCCAGGTGTGACAGGGGACGGTGGGCACGCCGGGAGACCCAGTACTTC. This codes for CARCDRGRWARRETQYF.

The V call is TRBV27, the J call TRBJ2-7, with 12 positions matching TRBD2. J lost 0 bases, V lost 4 bases, and 4 bases had no gene match. This CDR3 contains 16 residues. Germline values: CDR1 MNHEY, CDR2 SMNVEV (reference sequence). CDR3 amino acids: CASSWSSGRASYEQYF. DNA for the CDR3: TGTGCCAGCAGTTGGTCTAGCGGGAGGGCCTCCTACGAGCAGTACTTC.

The chain links TRBV29-1 to TRBJ2-3; weak D call: TRBD2 (5 bases). V lost 3 bases and J lost 3, with 13 bases in between. Germline CDR1 is SQVTM and CDR2 is ANQGSEA. The CDR3 sequence is 14 residues long. The chain's CDR3 is CSVDSGMFTDTQYF. In DNA form, the CDR3 reads TGCAGCGTTGATTCCGGGATGTTTACAGATACGCAGTATTTT.

The chain uses TRBV28 and TRBJ1-2, with a weak D call TRBD1 (5 bases). V was pared by 6 bases and J by 4 bases, with 15 bases between. CDR3 length: 14 residues. CDR1 is MDHEN, CDR2 SYDVKM, per germline. The CDR3 nucleotides read TGTGCCAGCAGCCTACCTTGGGGGACCTATGGCTACACCTTC. Translated, it gives CASSLPWGTYGYTF.

This clone came up a few times. The chain has TRBV4-2 and TRBJ2-3; tentative D call: TRBD2 (6 bases). V lost 0 bases and J lost 11, with 15 bases in between. CDR3 size: 14 residues. Germline CDR1 is LGHNA and CDR2 is YNFKEQ. CDR3 in amino acids: CASSQEGGRRGQYF. DNA of the CDR3: TGTGCCAGCAGCCAAGAGGGAGGTCGGCGCGGGCAGTATTTT.

The V call is TRBV28, the J call TRBJ2-3; 13 bases fit TRBD2. The V and J ends lost 4 bases and 0 bases, in that order; junction bases with no gene match: 4. Germline V CDR1 and CDR2: MDHEN, SYDVKM. The CDR3 sequence is 17 residues long. This CDR3 reads CASSSGTSGASTDTQYF. The CDR3 DNA sequence: TGTGCCAGCAGTTCAGGGACTAGCGGGGCTAGCACAGATACGCAGTATTTT.

The chain couples TRBV7-9 to TRBJ1-1; TRBD1 matches at 7 bases. From germline, CDR1 is SEHNR and CDR2 FQNEAQ (reference sequence). Germline trimming cut 5 bases from V and 0 bases from J; bases unmatched to any gene: 6. The CDR3 is 15 residues long. This chain's CDR3 is CASSGQDIVNTEAFF. The CDR3 nucleotides read TGTGCCAGCAGCGGACAGGACATAGTGAACACTGAAGCTTTCTTT.

This sequence joins TRBV9 and TRBJ1-4, with 11 positions matching TRBD1. The V gene's germline CDR1 is SGDLS and CDR2 YYNGEE. The CDR3 sequence is 20 residues long. V lost 3 bases to trimming and J lost 0 bases; unmatched junction nucleotides: 13. The chain's CDR3 is CASSESWTGGSFTTNEKLFF. The CDR3, as DNA: TGTGCCAGCAGCGAAAGCTGGACAGGGGGCTCTTTCACAACTAATGAAAAACTGTTTTTT.

This clone was recorded only once. The gene calls are TRBV25-1 and TRBJ2-1; possible D gene TRBD2, 7 bases. Per the germline V gene, CDR1 is MGHDK and CDR2 is SYGVNS. This CDR3 has 16 amino acids. V was cut by 7 bases and J by 4 bases, with 20 bases left in between. The CDR3 DNA reads TGTGCCAGCAAGGGGGACCTAGCGGAGGGGTACAATGAGCAGTTCTTC. This sequence encodes CASKGDLAEGYNEQFF.

This clone is judged medium-sized. This same CDR3 is encoded by further DNA sequences in the sample. The V gene is TRBV7-2, the J gene TRBJ2-2; 8 bases fit TRBD2. The germline gives CDR1 SGHTA, CDR2 FQGNSA. CDR3 length: 15 amino acids. The V segment lost 3 bases and the J segment 0 bases; nucleotides outside the gene matches: 0. In nucleotides, the CDR3 is TGTGCCAGCAGCTTTAGCGGGGCGAACACCGGGGAGCTGTTTTTT. This encodes CASSFSGANTGELFF.

This chain uses TRBV29-1 with TRBJ2-5, with TRBD1 matching 10 bases. The junction had 6 bases not matched to a gene; V was cut back by 6 bases and J by 5 bases. The germline gives CDR1 SQVTM, CDR2 ANQGSEA. There are 13 residues in the CDR3. CDR3: CSVPGQGSETQYF. CDR3 nucleotide sequence: TGCAGCGTCCCGGGACAGGGGAGCGAGACCCAGTACTTC.

This clone was found a few times. The J gene is TRBJ1-1, the V gene TRBV4-2, with a weak D call TRBD1 (5 bases). The CDR3 is 14 residues long. The V end was cut by 8 bases, the J end by 1 base, with 14 bases between. Germline V gives CDR1 LGHNA, CDR2 YNFKEQ. The CDR3 sequence: CASGAASENTEAFF. DNA of the CDR3: TGTGCCAGCGGGGCTGCGAGTGAGAACACTGAAGCTTTCTTT.

The rearrangement joins TRBV7-2 to TRBJ2-2; TRBD2 matches at 9 bases. This CDR3 region has 15 residues. CDR1 is SGHTA, CDR2 FQGNSA, per germline. Unmatched junction bases numbered 3, after V lost 1 base and J lost 6 bases. The CDR3: CASSLVASGAGELFF. DNA of the CDR3: TGTGCCAGCAGCTTAGTCGCTAGCGGGGCCGGGGAGCTGTTTTTT.

This clone showed up just a few times. This rearrangement joins TRBV30 to TRBJ1-1, with D unclear. This CDR3 comprises 13 residues. V dropped 2 bases and J dropped 5 bases, with 12 bases sitting between them. CDR1 GTSNPN and CDR2 SVGIG come from the germline V gene (reference sequence). CDR3 bases: TGTGCCTGGAGTTCTGAGGGTTGGACTGAAGCTTTCTTT. Translated, it gives CAWSSEGWTEAFF.

The chain uses TRBV6-1 and TRBJ2-7; D remains ambiguous. This CDR3 contains 15 residues. The germline gives CDR1 MNHNS, CDR2 SASEGT. The V and J ends lost 1 base and 0 bases respectively, with 10 bases between them. The CDR3 DNA sequence: TGTGCCAGCAGTGAAGGAGTAAGAAGCTCCTACGAGCAGTACTTC. Protein: CASSEGVRSSYEQYF.

This clone is medium-sized (0.01 to 0.1%) in the sample. The rearrangement links TRBV19 to TRBJ1-5; TRBD1 agrees at 7 bases. V gave up 9 bases and J gave up 4 bases; unmatched junction bases: 12. The CDR3 is 15 residues long. Germline V lookup: CDR1 LNHDA, CDR2 SQIVND (reference sequence). CDR3 sequence: CASYGTAGSNQPQHF. The CDR3 DNA reads TGTGCCAGCTATGGGACAGCGGGTTCTAATCAGCCCCAGCATTTT.

The rearrangement links TRBV28 to TRBJ2-3; 10 bases are shared with TRBD1. The germline V gene has CDR1 MDHEN and CDR2 SYDVKM. This CDR3 contains 16 residues. Losses at the gene ends were 8 bases for V and 3 bases for J; bases not matched to a gene: 11. CDR3 sequence (DNA): TGTGCCAGCCCGCCGGGACAGGGGTACTGGACAGATACGCAGTATTTT. It yields the protein CASPPGQGYWTDTQYF.

V gene TRBV30 combines with J gene TRBJ1-1; D possibly corresponds to TRBD1 (6 bases). The germline V and J ends were trimmed by 3 bases and 1 base, with 12 bases remaining between them. Germline V gene sequence: CDR1 GTSNPN, CDR2 SVGIG (reference sequence). This CDR3 region has 14 residues. The CDR3 nucleotides read TGTGCCTGGAGGGGGGCAGGGAGGAACACTGAAGCTTTCTTT. Translating it yields CAWRGAGRNTEAFF.